This T cell receptor beta chain was sequenced for a study of PD-1 blockade in classical Hodgkin lymphoma. Germline V gives CDR1 LNHDA, CDR2 SQIVND (reference sequence). The CDR3 sequence is 14 residues long. Trimming took off 3 bases at V and 0 bases at J, with 8 bases between the two ends. With no exception, relapse followed autologous stem cell transplantation in all patients, and brentuximab vedotin exposure varied. Only in-frame clones appear in the TCRdb table, and some are missing; sequencing was by immunoSEQ multiplex PCR. The sample contains nearly 55,000 clones, over 70% of which appear only once.

The TCR comes from a human donor with classical Hodgkin lymphoma. The source was peripheral blood mononuclear cells (PBMCs), collected at baseline. The chain is built from TRBV19 and TRBJ1-2, with D possibly matching TRBD1 (5 bases). The CDR3 DNA sequence: TGTGCCAGTAGTATCCCCAGGGCTAACTATGGCTACACCTTC. Translation: CASSIPRANYGYTF.